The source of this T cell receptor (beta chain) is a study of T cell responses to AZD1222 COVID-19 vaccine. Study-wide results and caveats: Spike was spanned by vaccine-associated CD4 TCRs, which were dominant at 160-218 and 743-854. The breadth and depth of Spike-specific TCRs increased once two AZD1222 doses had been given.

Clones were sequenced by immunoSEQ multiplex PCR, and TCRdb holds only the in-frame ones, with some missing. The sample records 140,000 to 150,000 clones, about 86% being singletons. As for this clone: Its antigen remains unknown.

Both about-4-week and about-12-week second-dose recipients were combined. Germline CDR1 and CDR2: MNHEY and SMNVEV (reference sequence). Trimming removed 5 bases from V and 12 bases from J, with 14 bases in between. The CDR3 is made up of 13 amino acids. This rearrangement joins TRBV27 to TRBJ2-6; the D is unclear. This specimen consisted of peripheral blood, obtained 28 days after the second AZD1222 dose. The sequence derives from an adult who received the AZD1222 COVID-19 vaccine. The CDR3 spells CASSINRNGVLTF. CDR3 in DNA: TGTGCCAGCAGTATAAACAGAAATGGCGTCCTGACTTTC.